Sequencing of this TCR beta chain was carried out in a study of persistence of HIV-infected CD4 T cells. Concerning this clone itself: Its antigen is as yet unknown.

Stimulation used 9 to 10 ug/mL lysate from CMV-infected fibroblasts. CD40L-negative CD69-negative CD45RO-high memory CD4+ T cells were sorted as populations depleted of antigen-responding cells. Sequencing used immunoSEQ version 4 in survey mode. Profiling relied on immunoSEQ multiplex PCR, and the TCRdb table lists in-frame clones only, not all of them. The repertoire consists of about 28,000 clones, with around 80% occurring once and the leading ten covering 0.75% to 0.85%. The CDR3 covers 13 residues. The germline V gene encodes CDR1 WNHNN and CDR2 SYGVQD (reference sequence). V lost 6 bases and J lost 7; bases outside the gene matches: 6.

The starting material was CD4+ T cells sorted from PBMCs after roughly 19-hour stimulation, obtained from a patient who received antiretroviral therapy. The V gene is TRBV10-1, the J gene TRBJ1-1; TRBD1 matches 9 bases. This clonotype was obtained from an adult woman with HIV who was CMV-seropositive. In DNA, the CDR3 is TGCGCCAGCAGGAAGGGACAGGGAGGTGAAGCTTTCTTT. This codes for CASRKGQGGEAFF.